The clone carrying this T cell receptor (beta chain) was detected only a few times. Its antigen remains unknown. Libraries were prepared by immunoSEQ multiplex PCR; TCRdb keeps only in-frame clonotypes and omits some of them. In the table there are tens of thousands of clones, 55% to 75% of which are singletons. The source of the sample is a study of vaccination effects on CD4 cells after COVID-19. General observations from the study: Only a few convalescent patients and no early post-infection timepoints featured in the study. Clones arising from infection and from vaccination showed marked clonal contraction late after vaccination.

ViraFEST assay sequencing came after antigen-specific CD4+ T cells were expanded with viral peptide pools. Investigators separated out CD4+ T cells once around 10 days of culture had passed. Either the BNT162b2 or mRNA-1273 vaccine was given to participants in two doses. Cultures of fewer than 2.5 million PBMC per well contained roughly 9.4 IU/ml IL-2 plus 10 ug/ml peptides. V was trimmed by 4 bases and J by 8 bases, leaving 9 bases between them. The CDR3 spans 13 residues. CDR1 is MGHDK, CDR2 SYGVNS, per germline. Material: CD4+ T cells from PBMCs cultured with HCoV-NL63 spike peptides, obtained after COVID-19 vaccination. This TCR came from a human donor who received a COVID-19 vaccine. This chain joins TRBV25-1 and TRBJ1-6, with unresolved D. The CDR3 nucleotides read TGTGCCAGCAGTGCGTGGGAGGATTCACCCCTCCACTTT. Translation: CASSAWEDSPLHF.